This T cell receptor (beta chain) was captured in a study of identical twins. V lost 0 bases to trimming and J lost 1 base, with 15 bases between them. Germline loops: CDR1 LGHNA, CDR2 YSLEER. This CDR3 comprises 17 residues. MiXCR was run by TCRdb on the 5' RACE reads, yielding one entry per CDR3 protein. Of some 460,000 distinct CDR3 sequences listed, over 12% are singletons. The same data also went into a second study, on yellow fever vaccine responses in identical twins.

Material for sequencing was CD4+ T cells sorted from blood. The TCR sequence derives from a young woman in good health. This rearrangement joins TRBV4-3 to TRBJ2-5; D is unresolved. In nucleotides, the CDR3 is TGCGCCAGCAGCCAAGAAAAGTTAGGAGTCTCCCAAGAGACCCAGTACTTC. This translates into CASSQEKLGVSQETQYF.